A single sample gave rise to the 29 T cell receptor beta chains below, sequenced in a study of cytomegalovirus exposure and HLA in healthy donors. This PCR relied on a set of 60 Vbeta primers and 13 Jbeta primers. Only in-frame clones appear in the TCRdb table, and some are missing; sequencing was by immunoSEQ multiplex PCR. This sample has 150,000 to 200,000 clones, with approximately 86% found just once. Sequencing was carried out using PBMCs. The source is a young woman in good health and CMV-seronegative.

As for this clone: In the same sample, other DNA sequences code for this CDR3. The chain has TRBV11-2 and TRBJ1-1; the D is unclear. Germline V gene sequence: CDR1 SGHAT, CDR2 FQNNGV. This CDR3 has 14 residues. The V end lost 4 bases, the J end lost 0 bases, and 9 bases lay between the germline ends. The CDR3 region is CASSSDSLNTEAFF. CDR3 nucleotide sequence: TGTGCCAGCAGCTCAGATAGTCTGAACACTGAAGCTTTCTTT.

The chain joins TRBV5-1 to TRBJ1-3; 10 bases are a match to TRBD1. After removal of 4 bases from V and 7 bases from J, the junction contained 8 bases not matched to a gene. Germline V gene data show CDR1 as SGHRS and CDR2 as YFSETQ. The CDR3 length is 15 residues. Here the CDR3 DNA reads TGCGCCAGCAGCGTGACAGGGGGCGCGGGGAACACCATATATTTT. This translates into CASSVTGGAGNTIYF.

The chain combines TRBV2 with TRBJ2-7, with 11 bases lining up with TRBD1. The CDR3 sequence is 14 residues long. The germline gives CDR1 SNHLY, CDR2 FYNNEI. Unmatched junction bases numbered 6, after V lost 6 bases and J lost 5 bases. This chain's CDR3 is CASRNRDRGNEQYF. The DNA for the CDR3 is TGTGCCAGCAGGAACCGGGACAGGGGGAACGAGCAGTACTTC.

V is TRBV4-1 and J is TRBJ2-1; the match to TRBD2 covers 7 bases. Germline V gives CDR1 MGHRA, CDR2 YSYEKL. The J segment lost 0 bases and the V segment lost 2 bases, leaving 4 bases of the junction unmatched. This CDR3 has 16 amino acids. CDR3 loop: CASSQTGRSSYNEQFF. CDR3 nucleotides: TGCGCCAGCAGCCAAACCGGGAGGAGCTCCTACAATGAGCAGTTCTTC.

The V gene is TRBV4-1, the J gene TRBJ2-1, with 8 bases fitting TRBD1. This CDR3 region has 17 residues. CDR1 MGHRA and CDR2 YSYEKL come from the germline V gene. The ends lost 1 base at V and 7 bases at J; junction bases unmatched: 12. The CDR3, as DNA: TGCGCCAGCAGCCAAGTCGTAAGAGGGACAGGTAAAAATGAGCAGTTCTTC. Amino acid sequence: CASSQVVRGTGKNEQFF.

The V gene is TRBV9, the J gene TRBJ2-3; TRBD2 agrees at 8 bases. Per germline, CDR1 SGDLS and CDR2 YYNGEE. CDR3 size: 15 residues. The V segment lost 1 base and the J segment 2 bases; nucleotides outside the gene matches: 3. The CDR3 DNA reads TGTGCCAGCAGCGTAAGTAGCGGGACCACAGATACGCAGTATTTT. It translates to CASSVSSGTTDTQYF.

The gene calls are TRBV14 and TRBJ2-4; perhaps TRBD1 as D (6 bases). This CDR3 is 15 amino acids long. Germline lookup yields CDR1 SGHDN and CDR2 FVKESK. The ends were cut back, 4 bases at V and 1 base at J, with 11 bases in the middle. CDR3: CASSPIRGAKNIQYF. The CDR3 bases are TGTGCCAGCAGCCCCATTAGGGGGGCCAAAAACATTCAGTACTTC.

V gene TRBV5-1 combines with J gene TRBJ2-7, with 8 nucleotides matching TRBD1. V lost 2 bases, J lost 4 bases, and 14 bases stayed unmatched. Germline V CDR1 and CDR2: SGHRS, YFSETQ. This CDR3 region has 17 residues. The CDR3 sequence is CASSLLEARQGAYEQYF. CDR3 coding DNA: TGCGCCAGCAGCTTATTGGAGGCCCGGCAGGGGGCTTACGAGCAGTACTTC.

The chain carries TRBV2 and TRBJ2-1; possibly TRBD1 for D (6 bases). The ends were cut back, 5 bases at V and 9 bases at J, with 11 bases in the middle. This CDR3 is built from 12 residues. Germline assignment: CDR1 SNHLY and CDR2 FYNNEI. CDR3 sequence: CASSMDSSEQFF. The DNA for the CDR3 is TGTGCCAGCAGTATGGACAGTTCTGAGCAGTTCTTC.

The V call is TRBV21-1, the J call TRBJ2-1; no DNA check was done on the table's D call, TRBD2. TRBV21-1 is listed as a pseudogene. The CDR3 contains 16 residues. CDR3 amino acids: CASSKAASGRYNEQFF. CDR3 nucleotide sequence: TGTGCCAGCAGCAAAGCGGCTAGCGGGAGATACAATGAGCAGTTCTTC.

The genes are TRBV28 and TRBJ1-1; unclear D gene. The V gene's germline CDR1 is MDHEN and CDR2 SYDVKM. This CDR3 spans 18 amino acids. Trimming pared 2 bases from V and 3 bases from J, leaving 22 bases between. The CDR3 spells CASSLPTSLQATDTEAFF. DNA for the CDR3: TGTGCCAGCAGTTTACCCACCTCTTTGCAAGCTACCGACACTGAAGCTTTCTTT.

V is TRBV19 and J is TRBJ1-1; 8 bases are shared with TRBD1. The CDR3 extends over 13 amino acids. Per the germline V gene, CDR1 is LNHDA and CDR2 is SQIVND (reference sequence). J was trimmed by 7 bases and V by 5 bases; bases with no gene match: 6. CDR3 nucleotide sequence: TGTGCCAGTAGTCTCGGGACAGGAGGTGAAGCTTTCTTT. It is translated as CASSLGTGGEAFF.

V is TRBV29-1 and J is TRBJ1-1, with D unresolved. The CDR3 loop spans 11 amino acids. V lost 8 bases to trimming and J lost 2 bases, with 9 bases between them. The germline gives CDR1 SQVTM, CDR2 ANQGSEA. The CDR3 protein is CSCRPNTEAFF. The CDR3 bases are TGCAGCTGCAGGCCCAACACTGAAGCTTTCTTT. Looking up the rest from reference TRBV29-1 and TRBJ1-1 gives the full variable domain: SAVISQKPSRDICQRGTSLTIQCQVDSQVTMMFWYRQQPGQSLTLIATANQGSEATYESGFVIDKFPISRPNLTFSTLTVSNMSPEDSSIYLCSCRPNTEAFFGQGTRLTVV.

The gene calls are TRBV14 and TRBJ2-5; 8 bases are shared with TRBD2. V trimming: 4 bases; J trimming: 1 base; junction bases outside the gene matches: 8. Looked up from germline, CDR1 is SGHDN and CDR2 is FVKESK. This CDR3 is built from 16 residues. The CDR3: CASSLGGAGGQETQYF. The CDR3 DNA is TGTGCCAGCAGCCTTGGAGGGGCGGGAGGCCAAGAGACCCAGTACTTC. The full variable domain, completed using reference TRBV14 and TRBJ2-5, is EAGVTQFPSHSVIEKGQTVTLRCDPISGHDNLYWYRRVMGKEIKFLLHFVKESKQDESGMPNNRFLAERTGGTYSTLKVQPAELEDSGVYFCASSLGGAGGQETQYFGPGTRLLVL.

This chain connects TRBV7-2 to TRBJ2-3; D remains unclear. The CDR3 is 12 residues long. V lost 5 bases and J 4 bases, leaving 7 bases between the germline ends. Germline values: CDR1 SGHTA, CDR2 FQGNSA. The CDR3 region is CASSPGPDTQYF. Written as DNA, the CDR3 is TGTGCCAGCAGCCCGGGTCCAGATACGCAGTATTTT.

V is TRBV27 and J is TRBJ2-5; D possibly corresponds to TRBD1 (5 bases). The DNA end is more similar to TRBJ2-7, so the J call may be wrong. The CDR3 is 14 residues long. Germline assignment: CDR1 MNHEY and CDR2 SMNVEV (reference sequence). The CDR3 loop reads CASGWGGGRYEQYF. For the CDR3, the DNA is TGTGCCAGCGGCTGGGGCGGCGGTCGGTACGAGCAGTACTTC.

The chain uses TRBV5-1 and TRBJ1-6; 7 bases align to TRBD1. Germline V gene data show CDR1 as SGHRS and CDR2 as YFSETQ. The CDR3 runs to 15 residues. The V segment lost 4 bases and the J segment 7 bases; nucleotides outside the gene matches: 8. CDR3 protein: CASSPGTVSNSPLHF. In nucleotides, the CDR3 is TGCGCCAGCAGCCCCGGGACAGTTAGCAATTCACCCCTCCACTTT. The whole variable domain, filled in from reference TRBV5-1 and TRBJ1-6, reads KAGVTQTPRYLIKTRGQQVTLSCSPISGHRSVSWYQQTPGQGLQFLFEYFSETQRNKGNFPGRFSGRQFSNSRSEMNVSTLELGDSALYLCASSPGTVSNSPLHFGNGTRLTVT.

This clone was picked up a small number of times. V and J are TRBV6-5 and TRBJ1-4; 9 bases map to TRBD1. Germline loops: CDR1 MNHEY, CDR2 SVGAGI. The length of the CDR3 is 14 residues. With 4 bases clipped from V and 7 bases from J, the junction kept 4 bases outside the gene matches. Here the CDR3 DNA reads TGTGCCAGCAGTTGGGACAGGGAGGGTGAAAAACTGTTTTTT. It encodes CASSWDREGEKLFF.

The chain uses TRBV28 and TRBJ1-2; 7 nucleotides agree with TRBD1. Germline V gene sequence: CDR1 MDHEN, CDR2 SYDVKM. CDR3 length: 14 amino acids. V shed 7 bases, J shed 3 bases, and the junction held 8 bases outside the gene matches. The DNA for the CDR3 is TGTGCCAGCAATCCGGGGACAGCAGACTATGGCTACACCTTC. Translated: CASNPGTADYGYTF.

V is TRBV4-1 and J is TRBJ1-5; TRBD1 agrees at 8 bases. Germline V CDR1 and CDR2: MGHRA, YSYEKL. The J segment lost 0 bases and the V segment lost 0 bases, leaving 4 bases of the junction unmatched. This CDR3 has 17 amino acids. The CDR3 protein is CASSQDRGQGSNQPQHF. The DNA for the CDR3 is TGCGCCAGCAGCCAAGATAGAGGACAGGGTAGCAATCAGCCCCAGCATTTT.

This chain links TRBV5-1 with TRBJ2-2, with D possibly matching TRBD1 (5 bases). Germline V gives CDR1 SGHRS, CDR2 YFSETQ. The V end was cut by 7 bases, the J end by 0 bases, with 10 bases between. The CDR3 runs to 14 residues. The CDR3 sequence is CASQTASNTGELFF. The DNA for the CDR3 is TGCGCCAGCCAGACAGCTTCGAACACCGGGGAGCTGTTTTTT.

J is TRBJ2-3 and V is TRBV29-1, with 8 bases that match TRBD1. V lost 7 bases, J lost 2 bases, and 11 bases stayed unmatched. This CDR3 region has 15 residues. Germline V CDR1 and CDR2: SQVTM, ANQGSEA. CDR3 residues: CSGGIGQGVTDTQYF. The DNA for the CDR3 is TGCAGCGGGGGAATCGGACAGGGAGTCACAGATACGCAGTATTTT.

This CDR3 is CASSLTQGWRDYEQYF. DNA of the CDR3: TGTGCCAGCAGTTTAACGCAAGGGTGGAGGGACTACGAGCAGTACTTC. The rearrangement uses TRBV27 and TRBJ2-7, with a weak D call TRBD2 (6 bases). Between the trimmed V and J ends, which lost 2 bases and 3 bases, there was a span of 17 bases. CDR3 length: 16 residues. Germline V gene lookup returns CDR1 MNHEY and CDR2 SMNVEV (reference sequence).

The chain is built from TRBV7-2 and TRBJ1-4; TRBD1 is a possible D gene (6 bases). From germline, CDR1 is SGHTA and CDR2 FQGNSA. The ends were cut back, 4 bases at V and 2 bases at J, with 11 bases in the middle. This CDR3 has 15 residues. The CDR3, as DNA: TGTGCCAGCAGCTCCCAGGGGTCTACTAATGAAAAACTGTTTTTT. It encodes CASSSQGSTNEKLFF.

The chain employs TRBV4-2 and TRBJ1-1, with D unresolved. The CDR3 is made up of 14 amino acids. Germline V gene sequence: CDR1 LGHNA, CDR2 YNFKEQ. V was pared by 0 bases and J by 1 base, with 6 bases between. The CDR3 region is CASSQEFRNTEAFF. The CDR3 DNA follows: TGTGCCAGCAGCCAAGAATTCAGGAACACTGAAGCTTTCTTT.

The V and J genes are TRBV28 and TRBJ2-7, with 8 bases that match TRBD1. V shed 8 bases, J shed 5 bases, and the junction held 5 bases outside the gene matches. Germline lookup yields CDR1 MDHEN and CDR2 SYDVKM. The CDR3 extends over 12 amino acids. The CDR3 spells CASGQTGDEQYF. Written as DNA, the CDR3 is TGTGCCAGCGGCCAGACAGGGGACGAGCAGTACTTC.

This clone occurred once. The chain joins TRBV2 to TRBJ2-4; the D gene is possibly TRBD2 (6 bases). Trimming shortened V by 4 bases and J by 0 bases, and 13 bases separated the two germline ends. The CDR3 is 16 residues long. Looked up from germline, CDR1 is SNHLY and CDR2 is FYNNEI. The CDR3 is CASSVWGDLAKNIQYF. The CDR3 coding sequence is TGTGCCAGCAGTGTCTGGGGGGATCTAGCCAAAAACATTCAGTACTTC.

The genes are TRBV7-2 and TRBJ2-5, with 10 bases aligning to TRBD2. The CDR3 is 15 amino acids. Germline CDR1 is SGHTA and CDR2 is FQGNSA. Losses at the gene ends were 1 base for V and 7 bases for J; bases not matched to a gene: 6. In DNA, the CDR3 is TGTGCCAGCAGCTTAGATCTAGCGGGAGCCGGGACCCAGTACTTC. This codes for CASSLDLAGAGTQYF.

The CDR3 coding sequence is TGTGCCAGCTCACCTTCGACAGGGGTTAATGAAAAACTGTTTTTT. Translating gives CASSPSTGVNEKLFF. This chain connects TRBV18 to TRBJ1-4; 8 bases are shared with TRBD1. The length of the CDR3 is 15 residues. In germline, CDR1 is KGHSH, CDR2 LQKENI. Unmatched junction bases numbered 4, after V lost 3 bases and J lost 4 bases.